One and the same sample provided the 27 T cell receptor beta chains below, sequenced in a study of blood T cell repertoires in COVID-19. TCRdb's table, derived via immunoSEQ multiplex PCR, lists solely in-frame clones and lacks some. The table lists about 52,000 clones, around 88% of them singletons, with 20% to 25% in the top ten. The source material was peripheral blood. The source is an elderly woman with acute or convalescent COVID-19.

V usage is TRBV7-9 and J usage is TRBJ1-1, with TRBD1 identical over 7 bases. The V gene end was trimmed by 4 bases and the J gene end by 7 bases; junction bases not matched to a gene: 3. Per germline, CDR1 SEHNR and CDR2 FQNEAQ (reference sequence). CDR3 length: 12 amino acids. The CDR3 region has the DNA TGTGCCAGCAGCTATAGACAGGGTGAAGCTTTCTTT. As protein: CASSYRQGEAFF.

V and J are TRBV19 and TRBJ2-2, with TRBD1 matching 12 bases. The CDR3 is 16 amino acids. Germline V gene data show CDR1 as LNHDA and CDR2 as SQIVND (reference sequence). V was clipped by 3 bases and J by 6 bases; unmatched bases: 5. The CDR3 nucleotides read TGTGCCAGTAGTATCACCGGGACAGGGGGCTCCGGGGAGCTGTTTTTT. Translated, it gives CASSITGTGGSGELFF. Combining the CDR3 with reference TRBV19 and TRBJ2-2 gives the whole variable domain DGGITQSPKYLFRKEGQNVTLSCEQNLNHDAMYWYRQDPGQGLRLIYYSQIVNDFQKGDIAEGYSVSREKKESFPLTVTSAQKNPTAFYLCASSITGTGGSGELFFGEGSRLTVL.

The chain links TRBV4-1 to TRBJ2-3, with 9 positions matching TRBD2. With 0 bases clipped from V and 3 bases from J, the junction kept 10 bases outside the gene matches. The CDR3 consists of 18 residues. Germline CDR1 is MGHRA and CDR2 is YSYEKL. CDR3 nucleotides: TGCGCCAGCAGCCAAGATTTTCGGGCGGGGGGGTCGACAGATACGCAGTATTTT. Translation: CASSQDFRAGGSTDTQYF.

The rearrangement uses TRBV5-1 and TRBJ1-1; possibly TRBD1 for D (6 bases). Germline V gives CDR1 SGHRS, CDR2 YFSETQ. This CDR3 has 15 residues. Trimming shortened V by 4 bases and J by 0 bases, and 13 bases separated the two germline ends. CDR3 nucleotide sequence: TGCGCCAGCAGCCCCGGACAGCCCATGAACACTGAAGCTTTCTTT. Translating gives CASSPGQPMNTEAFF.

CDR3 loop: CASSRGDRAETQYF. CDR3 in DNA: TGTGCCAGCAGCCGCGGGGACAGGGCTGAGACCCAGTACTTC. V and J are TRBV6-6 and TRBJ2-5; TRBD1 matches at 9 bases. Per the germline V gene, CDR1 is MNHNY and CDR2 is SVGAGI (reference sequence). J was trimmed by 5 bases and V by 6 bases; bases with no gene match: 7. The CDR3 totals 14 residues.

V and J are TRBV28 and TRBJ1-6, with no clear D. Germline CDR1 and CDR2: MDHEN and SYDVKM. The CDR3 length is 15 residues. Trimming removed 5 bases from V and 7 bases from J, with 15 bases in between. The CDR3 region is CASSVRVLGNSPLHF. CDR3 coding DNA: TGTGCCAGCAGTGTGAGGGTACTGGGCAATTCACCCCTCCACTTT.

The rearrangement joins TRBV2 to TRBJ2-2; 7 bases fit TRBD2. The V and J ends lost 9 bases and 3 bases, in that order; junction bases with no gene match: 4. Germline-derived CDR1 and CDR2 are SNHLY and FYNNEI. This CDR3 contains 13 residues. CDR3 loop: CARGRVDTGELFF. CDR3 DNA: TGTGCCAGAGGGAGGGTAGACACCGGGGAGCTGTTTTTT.

This chain connects TRBV4-2 to TRBJ2-7, with D unresolved. V was cut by 2 bases and J by 1 base, with 9 bases left in between. The CDR3 length is 14 residues. CDR1 is LGHNA and CDR2 is YNFKEQ in the germline V gene. The CDR3 nucleotides read TGTGCCAGCAGCCAATTCTCAGGATCCTACGAGCAGTACTTC. Protein product: CASSQFSGSYEQYF.

The count of this clone is one. The chain uses TRBV5-1 and TRBJ2-5; 7 bases fit TRBD2. Germline-derived CDR1 and CDR2 are SGHRS and YFSETQ. The ends lost 1 base at V and 5 bases at J; junction bases unmatched: 11. The CDR3 loop spans 16 amino acids. The CDR3: CASSLRSGGISETQYF. The CDR3 bases are TGCGCCAGCAGCTTGCGCTCGGGGGGAATTAGCGAGACCCAGTACTTC.

V gene TRBV5-1 combines with J gene TRBJ2-2; tentative D call: TRBD1 (6 bases). V lost 0 bases, J lost 6 bases, and 12 bases lay in between. The CDR3 has 15 amino acids. Germline CDR1 and CDR2: SGHRS and YFSETQ. Written as DNA, the CDR3 is TGCGCCAGCAGCTTGGGCCAGGGGTCCGCCGGGGAGCTGTTTTTT. Residues: CASSLGQGSAGELFF.

This clone was picked up a small number of times. This rearrangement joins TRBV6-6 to TRBJ1-1, with TRBD1 as a possible D gene (6 bases). From germline, CDR1 is MNHNY and CDR2 SVGAGI (reference sequence). The CDR3 has 13 amino acids. V was pared by 6 bases and J by 5 bases, with 13 bases between. The CDR3 nucleotides read TGTGCCAGCAGAAGAGGGGGAGGGACTGAAGCTTTCTTT. This sequence encodes CASRRGGGTEAFF.

This clone was detected only a few times. This chain connects TRBV5-6 to TRBJ1-4, with TRBD1 as a possible D gene (6 bases). Looked up from germline, CDR1 is SGHDT and CDR2 is YYEEEE. This CDR3 spans 13 amino acids. Trimming left V 7 bases short and J 4 bases short, with 11 bases between. The CDR3 bases are TGTGCCAGCCGCGGACAGCTTAATGAAAAACTGTTTTTT. Translating gives CASRGQLNEKLFF.

This clone turned up a few times. V usage is TRBV6-6 and J usage is TRBJ2-5; the D gene is possibly TRBD1 (5 bases). CDR1 MNHNY and CDR2 SVGAGI come from the germline V gene (reference sequence). Trimming took 7 bases from V and 2 from J, leaving 5 bases between them. The CDR3 is made up of 11 amino acids. CDR3 region: CASKGQETQYF. In DNA, the CDR3 is TGTGCCAGCAAGGGGCAAGAGACCCAGTACTTC.

This chain uses TRBV28 with TRBJ2-5, with 7 bases aligning to TRBD1. CDR1 MDHEN and CDR2 SYDVKM come from the germline V gene. The CDR3 totals 14 residues. Trimming removed 5 bases from V and 3 bases from J; junction bases left unmatched: 6. In DNA, the CDR3 is TGTGCCAGCAGTCGGGGACAGAAAGAAGAGACCCAGTACTTC. Amino acid sequence: CASSRGQKEETQYF.

V gene TRBV3-1 (or the pseudogene TRBV3-2) combines with J gene TRBJ2-1; D is perhaps TRBD1 (5 bases). V lost 3 bases and J lost 15, with 15 bases in between. CDR1 is LGHDT, CDR2 YNNKEL, per germline (reference sequence). CDR3 size: 12 residues. CDR3 coding DNA: TGTGCCAGCAGCCAGCCTCAGGGTTATAGGTTCTTC. This encodes CASSQPQGYRFF.

The chain recombines TRBV5-8 with TRBJ2-1; 12 bases agree with TRBD2. V was pared by 3 bases and J by 1 base, with 8 bases of the junction left unmatched. The CDR3 spans 18 residues. Germline V gene lookup returns CDR1 SGHTS and CDR2 YDEGEE. CDR3 in DNA: TGTGCCAGCAGCTCAAGGACTAGCGGGGTGGTTTCCTACAATGAGCAGTTCTTC. Its translation is CASSSRTSGVVSYNEQFF. The variable domain in full, with the rest retrieved from reference TRBV5-8 and TRBJ2-1, is EAGVTQSPTHLIKTRGQQATLRCSPISGHTSVYWYQQALGLGLQFLLWYDEGEERNRGNFPPRFSGRQFPNYSSELNVNALELEDSALYLCASSSRTSGVVSYNEQFFGPGTRLTVL.

The chain is built from TRBV6-1 and TRBJ1-5; the D gene is possibly TRBD1 (6 bases). The length of the CDR3 is 17 residues. V lost 1 base and J lost 1, with 14 bases in between. The germline gives CDR1 MNHNS, CDR2 SASEGT. CDR3: CASSEVGWGQSNQPQHF. The CDR3 region has the DNA TGTGCCAGCAGTGAAGTCGGGTGGGGACAAAGCAATCAGCCCCAGCATTTT.

The V gene is TRBV25-1, the J gene TRBJ2-4; no clear D gene. The germline gives CDR1 MGHDK, CDR2 SYGVNS. CDR3 length: 12 amino acids. Trimming left V 3 bases short and J 4 bases short, with 4 bases between. The CDR3, as DNA: TGTGCCAGCAGTGATCTAAAAAACATTCAGTACTTC. Protein product: CASSDLKNIQYF.

As for this clone: The same CDR3 also results from other DNA sequences found in this sample. The chain links TRBV7-9 to TRBJ1-1; TRBD1 agrees at 9 bases. V dropped 3 bases and J dropped 1; count of bases not matched to a gene: 0. This CDR3 comprises 14 residues. Germline values: CDR1 SEHNR, CDR2 FQNEAQ (reference sequence). CDR3 protein: CASSLGQGNTEAFF. CDR3 DNA sequence: TGTGCCAGCAGCTTGGGACAGGGGAACACTGAAGCTTTCTTT.

The chain is built from TRBV18 and TRBJ2-1, with D uncertain. V was cut by 4 bases and J by 9 bases, with 7 bases left in between. The CDR3 length is 11 residues. Germline-derived CDR1 and CDR2 are KGHSH and LQKENI. CDR3 nucleotide sequence: TGTGCCAGCTCACTAGCTGGTGAGCAGTTCTTC. It yields the protein CASSLAGEQFF. The full variable domain, its missing parts supplied by reference TRBV18 and TRBJ2-1, is NAGVMQNPRHLVRRRGQEARLRCSPMKGHSHVYWYRQLPEEGLKFMVYLQKENIIDESGMPKERFSAEFPKEGPSILRIQQVVRGDSAAYFCASSLAGEQFFGPGTRLTVL.

Only a few counts were recorded for this clone. The chain combines TRBV30 with TRBJ1-6; D remains ambiguous. The CDR3 loop spans 13 amino acids. V was clipped by 2 bases and J by 7 bases, with 9 bases between them. Germline V gives CDR1 GTSNPN, CDR2 SVGIG (reference sequence). CDR3 residues: CAWSKSGNSPLHF. DNA of the CDR3: TGTGCCTGGAGTAAAAGCGGAAATTCACCCCTCCACTTT.

V is TRBV14 and J is TRBJ1-2, with D unclear. V was trimmed by 4 bases and J by 0 bases, leaving 15 bases between them. Germline assignment: CDR1 SGHDN and CDR2 FVKESK. The CDR3 contains 16 residues. CDR3 loop: CASSPFRGASNYGYTF. The CDR3 region has the DNA TGTGCCAGCAGCCCTTTCAGAGGAGCCTCTAACTATGGCTACACCTTC.

J is TRBJ1-4 and V is TRBV6-1, with unresolved D. Germline V gene data show CDR1 as MNHNS and CDR2 as SASEGT. V was cut by 2 bases and J by 1 base, with 8 bases left in between. The CDR3 loop spans 15 amino acids. CDR3 protein: CASSEMSRTNEKLFF. DNA for the CDR3: TGTGCCAGCAGTGAAATGTCCCGAACTAATGAAAAACTGTTTTTT.

The genes are TRBV5-1 and TRBJ1-2; 9 nucleotides match TRBD1. After removal of 0 bases from V and 8 bases from J, the junction contained 5 bases not matched to a gene. The CDR3 runs 14 residues. CDR1 is SGHRS and CDR2 is YFSETQ in the germline V gene. The CDR3 nucleotides read TGCGCCAGCAGCTTGGGGGACAGGGCCAGGGGCTACACCTTC. It encodes CASSLGDRARGYTF.

The V and J genes are TRBV5-4 and TRBJ2-6; no reliable D call. V gave up 6 bases and J gave up 1 base, with 5 bases separating them. The V gene's germline CDR1 is SGHNT and CDR2 YYREEE (reference sequence). This CDR3 is 13 amino acids long. For the CDR3, the DNA is TGTGCCAGCACCATGTCTGGGGCCAACGTCCTGACTTTC. It encodes CASTMSGANVLTF.

The chain couples TRBV3-1 (or the pseudogene TRBV3-2) to TRBJ2-4; the match to TRBD2 covers 10 bases. This CDR3 spans 15 amino acids. The germline V gene has CDR1 LGHDT and CDR2 YNNKEL (reference sequence). Trimming took 6 bases from V and 10 from J; bases not matched to a gene: 12. CDR3 nucleotides: TGTGCCAGCAGTTCGGGACAACGAGCGGGGGGGATTCAGTACTTC. This encodes CASSSGQRAGGIQYF.

This chain joins TRBV5-1 and TRBJ1-5; 10 bases are shared with TRBD1. V lost 3 bases and J lost 4; bases outside the gene matches: 4. The CDR3 covers 15 residues. Germline CDR1 reads SGHRS; CDR2 reads YFSETQ. CDR3 residues: CASSWTGGPNQPQHF. As DNA, the CDR3 is TGCGCCAGCAGCTGGACAGGGGGACCTAATCAGCCCCAGCATTTT. Filled out from reference TRBV5-1 and TRBJ1-5, the complete variable domain reads KAGVTQTPRYLIKTRGQQVTLSCSPISGHRSVSWYQQTPGQGLQFLFEYFSETQRNKGNFPGRFSGRQFSNSRSEMNVSTLELGDSALYLCASSWTGGPNQPQHFGDGTRLSIL.